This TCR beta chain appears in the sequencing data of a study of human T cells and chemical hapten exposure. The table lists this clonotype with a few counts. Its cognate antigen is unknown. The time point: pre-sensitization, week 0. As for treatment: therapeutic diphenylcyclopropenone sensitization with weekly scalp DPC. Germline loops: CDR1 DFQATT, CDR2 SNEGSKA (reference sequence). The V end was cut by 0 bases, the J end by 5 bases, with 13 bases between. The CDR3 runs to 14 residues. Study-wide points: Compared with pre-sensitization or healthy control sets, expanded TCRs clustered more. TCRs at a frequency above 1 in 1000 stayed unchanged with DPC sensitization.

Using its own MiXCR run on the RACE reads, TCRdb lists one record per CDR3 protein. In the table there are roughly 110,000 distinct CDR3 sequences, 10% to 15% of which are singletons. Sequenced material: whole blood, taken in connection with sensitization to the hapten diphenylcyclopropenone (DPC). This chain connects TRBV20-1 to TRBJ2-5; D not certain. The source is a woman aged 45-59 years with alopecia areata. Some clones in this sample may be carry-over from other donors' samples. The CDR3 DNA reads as TGCAGTGCTAGAGATCCCAAACTCAGGGAGACCCAGTACTTC. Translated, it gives CSARDPKLRETQYF.